The T cell receptor (beta chain) under discussion was sequenced for a study of blood T cell repertoires in COVID-19. Study-level background: Acute-phase and convalescent COVID-19 samples originated in the United States, Italy and Spain. T cells, B-cell-depleted T cells, or PBMCs provided the cDNA or gDNA that served as material.

The junction had 2 bases not matched to a gene; V was cut back by 1 base and J by 3 bases. The length of the CDR3 is 15 residues. Per germline, CDR1 LGHDT and CDR2 YNNKEL (reference sequence). In the authors' methods: Estimation of nucleated cell counts was performed using reference gene primer amplification. Produced via immunoSEQ multiplex PCR; TCRdb's table is partial and in-frame only. D and trimming come from the DNA, and the V and J calls and clone size come from that table. This table has fewer than 250,000 clones, 80% to 90% appearing once. The sequence was obtained from a woman aged 45-59 years with acute or convalescent COVID-19. The chain joins TRBV3-1 (or the pseudogene TRBV3-2) to TRBJ1-5, with 8 bases fitting TRBD1. Material: peripheral blood. The CDR3 coding sequence is TGTGCCAGCAGCCAAGGGACAGGGTACAATCAGCCCCAGCATTTT. This sequence encodes CASSQGTGYNQPQHF.